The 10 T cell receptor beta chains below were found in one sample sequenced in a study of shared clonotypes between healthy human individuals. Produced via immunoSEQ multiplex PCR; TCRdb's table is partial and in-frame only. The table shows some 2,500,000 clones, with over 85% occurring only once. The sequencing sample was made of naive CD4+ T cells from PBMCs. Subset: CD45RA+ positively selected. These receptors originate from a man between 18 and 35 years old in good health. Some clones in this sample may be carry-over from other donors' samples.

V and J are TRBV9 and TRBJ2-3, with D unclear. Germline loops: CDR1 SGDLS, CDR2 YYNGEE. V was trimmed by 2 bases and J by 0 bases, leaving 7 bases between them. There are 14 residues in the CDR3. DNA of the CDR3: TGTGCCAGCAGCGTTTCAGTGAGCACAGATACGCAGTATTTT. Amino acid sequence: CASSVSVSTDTQYF.

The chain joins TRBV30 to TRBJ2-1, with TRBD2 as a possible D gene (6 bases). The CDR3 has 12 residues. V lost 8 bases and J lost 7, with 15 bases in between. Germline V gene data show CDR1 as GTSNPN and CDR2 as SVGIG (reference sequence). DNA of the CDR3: TGTGCCGGGGGAGGACCCACGAATGAGCAGTTCTTC. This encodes CAGGGPTNEQFF.

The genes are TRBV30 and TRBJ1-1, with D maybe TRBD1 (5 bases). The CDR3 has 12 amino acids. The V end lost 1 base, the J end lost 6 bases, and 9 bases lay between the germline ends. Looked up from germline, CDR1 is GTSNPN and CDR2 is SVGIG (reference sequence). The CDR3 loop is CAWSEAGAEAFF. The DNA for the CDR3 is TGTGCCTGGAGTGAGGCGGGGGCTGAAGCTTTCTTT.

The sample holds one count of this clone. CDR3 amino acids: CASSPQPGRGGEQYF. CDR3 nucleotides: TGCGCCAGCAGCCCCCAGCCGGGCAGGGGAGGCGAGCAGTACTTC. This sequence joins TRBV5-1 and TRBJ2-7; D could derive from TRBD1 or TRBD2 (6 bases each). Germline assignment: CDR1 SGHRS and CDR2 YFSETQ. Trimming removed 4 bases from V and 6 bases from J, with 20 bases in between. This CDR3 contains 15 residues.

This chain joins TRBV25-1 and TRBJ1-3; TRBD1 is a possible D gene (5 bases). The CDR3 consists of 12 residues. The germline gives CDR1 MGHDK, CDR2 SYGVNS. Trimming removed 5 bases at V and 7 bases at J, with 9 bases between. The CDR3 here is CASSSAGNTIYF. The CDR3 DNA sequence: TGTGCCAGCAGTTCCGCAGGGAACACCATATATTTT. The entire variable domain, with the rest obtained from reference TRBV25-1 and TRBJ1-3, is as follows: EADIYQTPRYLVIGTGKKITLECSQTMGHDKMYWYQQDPGMELHLIHYSYGVNSTEKGDLSSESTVSRIRTEHFPLTLESARPSHTSQYLCASSSAGNTIYFGEGSWLTVV.

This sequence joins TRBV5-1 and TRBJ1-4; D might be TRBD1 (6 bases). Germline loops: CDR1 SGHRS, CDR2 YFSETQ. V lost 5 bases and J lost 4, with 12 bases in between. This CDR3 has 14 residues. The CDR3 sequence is CASSPQGNNEKLFF. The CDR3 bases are TGCGCCAGCAGTCCACAGGGAAATAATGAAAAACTGTTTTTT.

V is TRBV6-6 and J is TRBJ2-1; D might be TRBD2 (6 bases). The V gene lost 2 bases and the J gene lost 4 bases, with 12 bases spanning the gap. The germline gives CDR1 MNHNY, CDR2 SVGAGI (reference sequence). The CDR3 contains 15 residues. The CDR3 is CASSYVGGGYNEQFF. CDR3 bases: TGTGCCAGCAGTTACGTGGGGGGTGGATACAATGAGCAGTTCTTC.

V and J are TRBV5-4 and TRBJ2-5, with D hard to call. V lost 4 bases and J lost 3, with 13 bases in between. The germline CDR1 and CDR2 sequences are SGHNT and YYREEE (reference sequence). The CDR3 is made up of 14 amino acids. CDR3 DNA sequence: TGTGCCAGCAGCCCCGGCGGAACGAAAGAGACCCAGTACTTC. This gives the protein CASSPGGTKETQYF.

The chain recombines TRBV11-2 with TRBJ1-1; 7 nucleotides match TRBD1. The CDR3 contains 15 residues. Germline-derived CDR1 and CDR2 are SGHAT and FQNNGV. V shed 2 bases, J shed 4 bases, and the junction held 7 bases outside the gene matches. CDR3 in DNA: TGTGCCAGCAGCTTACTGACAGGGTCGGGCACTGAAGCTTTCTTT. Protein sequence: CASSLLTGSGTEAFF.

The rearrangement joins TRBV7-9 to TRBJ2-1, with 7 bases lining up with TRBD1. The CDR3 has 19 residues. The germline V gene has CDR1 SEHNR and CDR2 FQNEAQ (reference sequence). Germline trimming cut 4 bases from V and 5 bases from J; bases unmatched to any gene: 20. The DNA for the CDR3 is TGTGCCAGCAGCTCGACAGGGTCGGCCACCATCTTCCCCCACAATGAGCAGTTCTTC. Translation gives CASSSTGSATIFPHNEQFF.